This T cell receptor (beta chain) derives from a study of shared clonotypes between healthy human individuals. In the study overall: The people who gave samples were a couple of women and a few men aged 18 to 49. Study-wide results and limits: The donor pool, a small one, limited the genetic and exposure-history diversity represented. Clonotype sharing among donors was expected to depend on sequencing depth.

Assay: immunoSEQ multiplex PCR; the TCRdb copy retains only in-frame clones and omits some. Of hundreds of thousands of clones listed, 77% were seen once; the top ten hold more than 10%. Turning to this clone: No antigen is known for it.

All donors were healthy HIV-negative adults lacking recent acute infections or vaccinations. The V and J ends lost 4 bases and 5 bases respectively, with 6 bases between them. This CDR3 is 12 amino acids long. The germline V gene encodes CDR1 SGHTA and CDR2 FQGTGA. The clonotype originates from a woman aged 40 to 49 in good health. Some clones in this sample may be carry-over from other donors' samples. Source material: PBMCs. This chain connects TRBV7-3 to TRBJ2-1; no clear D. Written as DNA, the CDR3 is TGTGCCAGCAGCTCCTCTGACAATGAGCAGTTCTTC. It yields the protein CASSSSDNEQFF.